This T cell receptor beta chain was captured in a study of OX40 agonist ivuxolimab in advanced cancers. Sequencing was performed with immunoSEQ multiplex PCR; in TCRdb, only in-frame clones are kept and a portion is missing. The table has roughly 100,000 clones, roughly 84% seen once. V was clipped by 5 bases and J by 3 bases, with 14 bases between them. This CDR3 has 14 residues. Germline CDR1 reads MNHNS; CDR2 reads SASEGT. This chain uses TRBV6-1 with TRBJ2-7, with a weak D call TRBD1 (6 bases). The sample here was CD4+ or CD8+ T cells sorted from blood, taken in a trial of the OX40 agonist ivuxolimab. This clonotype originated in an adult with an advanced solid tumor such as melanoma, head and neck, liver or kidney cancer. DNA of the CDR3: TGTGCCAGCAGTCTAACAGGGTTAGGCTACGAGCAGTACTTC. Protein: CASSLTGLGYEQYF.